The 5 T cell receptor beta chains reported below all come from one sample, sequenced in a study of radiation and T cells in renal cell carcinoma (dated by TCRdb to the early 2020s). Library preparation employed the immunoSEQ multiplex PCR assay. TCRdb re-hosts the immuneACCESS table, in-frame sequences only. Its copies lack some clones; in the studies checked, an unresolved V gene accounts for under half of them, and the cause for the rest is not known. Here the sample has 10,000 to 15,000 clones; about 33% occur a single time. The ten largest make up 15% of the sample. The sample's time point label is to be understood as: tumor resected at nephrectomy. The treatment or condition tag for this specimen amounts to: 15 Gy SBRT to primary tumor, nephrectomy 4 weeks later. Specimen: tumor tissue, collected from a patient whose treatment included radiotherapy and nephrectomy. Source of these receptors: a man in his fifties or sixties with renal cell carcinoma.

This rearrangement joins TRBV7-9 to TRBJ1-3, with no clear D. The CDR3 consists of 13 residues. V gave up 5 bases and J gave up 4 bases, with 9 bases separating them. In germline, CDR1 is SEHNR, CDR2 FQNEAQ (reference sequence). The CDR3 coding sequence is TGTGCCAGCAGCCCCACCCTGGGAAACACCATATATTTT. Protein: CASSPTLGNTIYF.

V and J are TRBV6-5 and TRBJ2-5, with 8 bases that match TRBD1. The CDR3 runs to 14 residues. V was clipped by 8 bases and J by 5 bases; unmatched bases: 10. Germline-derived CDR1 and CDR2 are MNHEY and SVGAGI. The DNA for the CDR3 is TGTGCCAGCGCCGCCGTCAGGGGGCTGGAGACCCAGTACTTC. Its protein product is CASAAVRGLETQYF.

The gene calls are TRBV9 and TRBJ2-1; 13 bases are a match to TRBD2. V dropped 3 bases and J dropped 8; count of bases not matched to a gene: 8. Germline V gene sequence: CDR1 SGDLS, CDR2 YYNGEE. CDR3 size: 16 residues. CDR3 nucleotides: TGTGCCAGCAGCGATACTAGCGGGAGGGCCGGTGATGAGCAGTTCTTC. Translating it yields CASSDTSGRAGDEQFF.

This clone is medium-sized by share. The gene calls are TRBV5-1 and TRBJ2-1; 7 bases are a match to TRBD2. The CDR3 contains 15 residues. Germline CDR1 reads SGHRS; CDR2 reads YFSETQ. The trim removed 2 bases at V and 1 base at J, leaving 3 bases unmatched. The CDR3 reads CASSFGLVSYNEQFF. As DNA, the CDR3 is TGCGCCAGCAGCTTCGGACTAGTTTCCTACAATGAGCAGTTCTTC.

The chain joins TRBV6-5 to TRBJ2-7; a possible D gene is TRBD1 (6 bases). Germline CDR1 is MNHEY and CDR2 is SVGAGI. CDR3 length: 16 residues. The V end was cut by 2 bases, the J end by 2 bases, with 16 bases between. This CDR3 is CASSYRRDTSPYEQYV. The CDR3, as DNA: TGTGCCAGCAGTTACCGCCGGGACACCTCACCCTACGAGCAGTACGTC.